The 5 T cell receptor beta chains listed next were all sequenced from one sample in a study of CXCR3-negative and CXCR3-positive naive CD8 T cells. The libraries of TRB cDNA were prepared using 5' RACE with UMI labels. TCRdb re-called the 5' RACE reads; one entry per CDR3 protein, DNA not given. This listing includes 90,000 to 150,000 distinct CDR3 sequences. Study findings and constraints: For CXCR3-positive naive cells, TRB CDR3s were more hydrophobic than those of CXCR3-negative naive cells.

What these receptors recognize is not known. The material sequenced was naive CXCR3+ CD8+ T cells from blood. Subset in this sample: CD45RO-CCR7+CD27+CD95- naive CD8+ T cells expressing CXCR3 (TNR3+). Every receptor here comes from a human donor in good health. Some clones in this sample may be carry-over from other donors' samples.

V and J are TRBV15 and TRBJ2-7; no DNA is available, so the TRBD2 call from TCRdb remains unchecked. This CDR3 is built from 17 residues. The germline V gene has CDR1 LNHNV and CDR2 YYDKDF (reference sequence). The CDR3 protein is CATSRSIGGAYLAEQYF.

This chain connects TRBV29-1 to TRBJ1-2; TCRdb returns TRBD1, unconfirmable since there is no DNA. Looked up from germline, CDR1 is SQVTM and CDR2 is ANQGSEA. The CDR3 length is 14 residues. The CDR3 reads CSVEQGLRSGGYTF.

The V gene is TRBV7-9, the J gene TRBJ2-3. CDR1 and CDR2 from the germline V gene are SEHNR and FQNEAQ (reference sequence). CDR3 length: 14 residues. CDR3 amino acids: CASSRVRHADTQYF.

The chain is built from TRBV30 and TRBJ2-7. The CDR3 contains 12 residues. Germline-derived CDR1 and CDR2 are GTSNPN and SVGIG (reference sequence). The CDR3 region is CAWSVVQNEQYF.

This chain links TRBV28 with TRBJ2-1. The germline V gene encodes CDR1 MDHEN and CDR2 SYDVKM. The CDR3 totals 14 residues. CDR3 in amino acids: CASSFPNSYNEQFF. Complete variable domain (other parts from reference TRBV28 and TRBJ2-1): DVKVTQSSRYLVKRTGEKVFLECVQDMDHENMFWYRQDPGLGLRLIYFSYDVKMKEKGDIPEGYSVSREKKERFSLILESASTNQTSMYLCASSFPNSYNEQFFGPGTRLTVL.